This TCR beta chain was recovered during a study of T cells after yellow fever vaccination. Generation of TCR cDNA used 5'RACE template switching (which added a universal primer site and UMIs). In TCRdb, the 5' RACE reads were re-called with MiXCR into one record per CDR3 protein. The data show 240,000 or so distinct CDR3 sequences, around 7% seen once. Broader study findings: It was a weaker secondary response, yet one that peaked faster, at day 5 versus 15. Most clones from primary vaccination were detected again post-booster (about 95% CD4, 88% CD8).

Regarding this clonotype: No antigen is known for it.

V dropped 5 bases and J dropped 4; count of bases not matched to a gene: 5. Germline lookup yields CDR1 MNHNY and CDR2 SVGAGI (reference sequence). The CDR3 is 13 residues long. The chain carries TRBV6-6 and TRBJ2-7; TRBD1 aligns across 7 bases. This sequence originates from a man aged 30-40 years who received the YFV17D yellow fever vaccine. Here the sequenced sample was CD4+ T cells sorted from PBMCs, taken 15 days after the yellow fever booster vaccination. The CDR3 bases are TGTGCCAGCAGTCAGACAGGGCCTTACGAGCAGTACTTC. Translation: CASSQTGPYEQYF.